This T cell receptor beta chain derives from a study of blood T cell repertoires in COVID-19. Germline V gene sequence: CDR1 LNHNV, CDR2 YYDKDF (reference sequence). The CDR3 consists of 16 residues. Deletions cut 3 bases from V and 5 bases from J, with 19 bases between. In this sample, this clone turned up once. Measured with immunoSEQ multiplex PCR; TCRdb has only the in-frame clones, and not every one. The repertoire holds more than 150,000 clones, with roughly 80% as singletons. V gene TRBV15 combines with J gene TRBJ1-1; a possible D gene is TRBD1 (6 bases). The source material was peripheral blood. This sequence was found in a young man with active or convalescent COVID-19. This CDR3 reads CATSSTGFGDGTEAFF. The DNA for the CDR3 is TGTGCCACCAGCAGTACAGGGTTCGGCGACGGGACTGAAGCTTTCTTT. Looking up the rest from reference TRBV15 and TRBJ1-1 gives the full variable domain: DAMVIQNPRYQVTQFGKPVTLSCSQTLNHNVMYWYQQKSSQAPKLLFHYYDKDFNNEADTPDNFQSRRPNTSFCFLDIRSPGLGDTAMYLCATSSTGFGDGTEAFFGQGTRLTVV.